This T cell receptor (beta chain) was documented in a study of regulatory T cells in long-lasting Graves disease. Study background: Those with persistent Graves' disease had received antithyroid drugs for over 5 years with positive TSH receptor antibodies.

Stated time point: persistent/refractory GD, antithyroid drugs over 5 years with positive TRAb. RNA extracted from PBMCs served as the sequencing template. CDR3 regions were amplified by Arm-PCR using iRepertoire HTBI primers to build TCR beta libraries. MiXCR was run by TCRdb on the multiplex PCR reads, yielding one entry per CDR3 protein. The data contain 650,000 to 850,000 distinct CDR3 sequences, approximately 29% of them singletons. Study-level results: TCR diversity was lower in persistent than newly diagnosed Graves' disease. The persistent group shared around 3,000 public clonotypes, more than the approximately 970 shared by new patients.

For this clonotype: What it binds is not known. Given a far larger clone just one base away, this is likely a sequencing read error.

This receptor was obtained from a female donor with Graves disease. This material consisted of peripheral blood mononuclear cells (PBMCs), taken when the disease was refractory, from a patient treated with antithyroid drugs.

This CDR3 is CASRTNGETQYF. The CDR3 nucleotides are TGTGCCAGCAGAACTAACGGAGAGACCCAGTACTTC. This rearrangement joins TRBV6-1 to TRBJ2-4; D remains ambiguous. The DNA end favors TRBJ2-5, so the J call may be wrong. Germline V gene sequence: CDR1 MNHNS, CDR2 SASEGT. The CDR3 spans 12 residues.